The 23 T cell receptor beta chains listed next were all sequenced from one sample in a study of CD8+ T cells in alopecia areata. In each case, RNA was isolated and then reverse transcribed into cDNA as the sequencing template. Clones were read by immunoSEQ multiplex PCR, and TCRdb kept only the in-frame ones, dropping some. The sample includes 75,000 to 80,000 clones, around 60% of them seen just once. Treatment specified: oral pan-JAK inhibitor, 5-10 mg twice daily. This material consisted of CD8+ T cells sorted from blood, taken at week 24, from a patient treated with tofacitinib. These TCRs come from a human donor with alopecia areata.

This chain links TRBV9 with TRBJ2-3; possible D gene TRBD1, 6 bases. The V gene's germline CDR1 is SGDLS and CDR2 YYNGEE. CDR3 length: 15 residues. Trimming left V 0 bases short and J 2 bases short, with 10 bases between. In nucleotides, the CDR3 is TGTGCCAGCAGCGTAGAGGGGGTCCCCACAGATACGCAGTATTTT. Translated, it gives CASSVEGVPTDTQYF. The full variable domain, completed using reference TRBV9 and TRBJ2-3, is DSGVTQTPKHLITATGQRVTLRCSPRSGDLSVYWYQQSLDQGLQFLIQYYNGEERAKGNILERFSAQQFPDLHSELNLSSLELGDSALYFCASSVEGVPTDTQYFGPGTRLTVL.

This clone was found a few times. The chain links TRBV4-1 to TRBJ2-1; D remains ambiguous. The germline V gene encodes CDR1 MGHRA and CDR2 YSYEKL. The V and J ends lost 4 bases and 0 bases respectively, with 7 bases between them. This CDR3 has 14 amino acids. The CDR3 spells CASSPPTSYNEQFF. The CDR3 DNA follows: TGCGCCAGCAGCCCTCCTACCTCCTACAATGAGCAGTTCTTC.

V gene TRBV9 combines with J gene TRBJ2-5, with D unclear. The J call is doubtful: the DNA matches TRBJ2-7 better. The CDR3 runs 13 residues. The germline V gene encodes CDR1 SGDLS and CDR2 YYNGEE. The CDR3 reads CASSVSGSYEQYF. CDR3 DNA sequence: TGTGCCAGCAGCGTGAGTGGGTCCTACGAGCAGTACTTC.

The chain employs TRBV9 and TRBJ2-4; 9 bases map to TRBD1. The CDR3 runs to 15 residues. After removal of 3 bases from V and 7 bases from J, the junction contained 8 bases not matched to a gene. Germline values: CDR1 SGDLS, CDR2 YYNGEE. Here the CDR3 DNA reads TGTGCCAGCAGCGCCGAAACAGGGGGCTTGAACATTCAGTACTTC. Its protein is CASSAETGGLNIQYF.

This clone was detected once. The chain carries TRBV5-4 and TRBJ1-1; 7 bases are a match to TRBD1. V dropped 0 bases and J dropped 5; count of bases not matched to a gene: 7. The CDR3 extends over 15 amino acids. Germline-derived CDR1 and CDR2 are SGHNT and YYREEE (reference sequence). The CDR3 nucleotides are TGTGCCAGCAGCTTGGAAGGGGGCGCAGGTACTGAAGCTTTCTTT. Translated: CASSLEGGAGTEAFF.

This clone was counted between two and nine times. DNA of the CDR3: TGCAGCGTTGAAGTCGGGAGCAATCAGCCCCAGCATTTT. Protein: CSVEVGSNQPQHF. This chain links TRBV29-1 with TRBJ1-5; no reliable D call. The germline V gene encodes CDR1 SQVTM and CDR2 ANQGSEA. V dropped 1 base and J dropped 1 base, with 5 bases sitting between them. The CDR3 length is 13 residues.

The count of this clone is one. This chain joins TRBV30 and TRBJ2-2; 8 bases line up with TRBD2. Germline CDR1 is GTSNPN and CDR2 is SVGIG (reference sequence). The trim removed 2 bases at V and 4 bases at J, leaving 6 bases unmatched. The CDR3 length is 15 residues. The CDR3 here is CAWSKVAGFTGELFF. The CDR3 coding sequence is TGTGCCTGGAGTAAAGTAGCGGGATTCACCGGGGAGCTGTTTTTT.

This clone was observed a single time. This chain links TRBV29-1 with TRBJ1-1, with 7 bases aligning to TRBD1. Trimming removed 6 bases from V and 3 bases from J; junction bases left unmatched: 7. This CDR3 is 13 amino acids long. Germline V gives CDR1 SQVTM, CDR2 ANQGSEA. The CDR3 coding sequence is TGCAGCGTGAACAGGGGCGACTACACTGAAGCTTTCTTT. It specifies CSVNRGDYTEAFF.

This clone was recorded once. The chain recombines TRBV5-1 with TRBJ2-7; 12 bases agree with TRBD1. Germline trimming cut 4 bases from V and 5 bases from J; bases unmatched to any gene: 4. Germline V gene lookup returns CDR1 SGHRS and CDR2 YFSETQ. The CDR3 spans 14 residues. CDR3 loop: CASSNGTGGDEQYF. DNA for the CDR3: TGCGCCAGCAGCAACGGGACAGGGGGCGACGAGCAGTACTTC.

This clone was seen once. The V and J genes are TRBV19 and TRBJ1-1; 7 nucleotides agree with TRBD1. CDR1 and CDR2 (germline): LNHDA, SQIVND (reference sequence). This CDR3 has 11 amino acids. V was pared by 9 bases and J by 10 bases, with 8 bases of the junction left unmatched. CDR3 DNA: TGTGCCAGCGAAACAGGGGAAGGAGCTTTCTTT. Its translation is CASETGEGAFF.

Many counts were recorded for this clone. The J gene is TRBJ2-2, the V gene TRBV7-9; TRBD1 aligns across 11 bases. The J segment lost 5 bases and the V segment lost 5 bases, leaving 7 bases of the junction unmatched. CDR3 length: 16 residues. The germline V gene encodes CDR1 SEHNR and CDR2 FQNEAQ (reference sequence). Here the CDR3 DNA reads TGTGCCAGCAGCACTGGACAGGGGGCGCAAACCGGGGAGCTGTTTTTT. This codes for CASSTGQGAQTGELFF.

The chain employs TRBV6-5 and TRBJ2-3; 7 positions match TRBD2. The CDR3 totals 15 residues. V was clipped by 10 bases and J by 1 base; unmatched bases: 11. Germline V gene sequence: CDR1 MNHEY, CDR2 SVGAGI. This chain's CDR3 is CATEPGGGGTDTQYF. In DNA form, the CDR3 reads TGTGCCACCGAGCCGGGAGGTGGGGGCACAGATACGCAGTATTTT.

The chain is built from TRBV27 and TRBJ2-7; the D gene is possibly TRBD1 (5 bases). The CDR3 totals 15 residues. The V end lost 4 bases, the J end lost 4 bases, and 17 bases lay between the germline ends. Looked up from germline, CDR1 is MNHEY and CDR2 is SMNVEV (reference sequence). CDR3 DNA sequence: TGTGCCAGCAGTTCCCGGCGCAGGGTAACATACGAGCAGTACTTC. Translating gives CASSSRRRVTYEQYF.

The rearrangement joins TRBV4-1 to TRBJ1-1; a weak D match, TRBD1 (6 bases). The V and J ends lost 2 bases and 1 base respectively, with 14 bases between them. The CDR3 has 16 amino acids. Germline V CDR1 and CDR2: MGHRA, YSYEKL. The CDR3 region is CASSQTRGRGNTEAFF. The CDR3 nucleotides are TGCGCCAGCAGCCAAACCAGGGGAAGGGGGAACACTGAAGCTTTCTTT.

The chain recombines TRBV9 with TRBJ1-6, with a tentative D call TRBD1 (6 bases). CDR3 length: 14 residues. Germline CDR1 and CDR2: SGDLS and YYNGEE. V lost 0 bases, J lost 7 bases, and 8 bases lay in between. CDR3 sequence (DNA): TGTGCCAGCAGCGTAGGGCAGGGGAATTCACCCCTCCACTTT. Translating gives CASSVGQGNSPLHF.

The chain employs TRBV10-3 and TRBJ2-7; 16 bases line up with TRBD2. The CDR3 consists of 16 residues. Germline loops: CDR1 ENHRY, CDR2 SYGVKD. V trimming: 5 bases; J trimming: 2 bases; junction bases outside the gene matches: 3. The CDR3 here is CAISHGTSGGAYEQYF. The CDR3 nucleotides read TGTGCCATCAGTCACGGGACTAGCGGGGGGGCCTACGAGCAGTACTTC.

This chain's CDR3 is CASSLDRGGTDTQYF. CDR3 nucleotide sequence: TGTGCCAGCAGCCTGGACAGGGGAGGAACAGATACGCAGTATTTT. The chain carries TRBV7-3 and TRBJ2-3; 9 bases map to TRBD1. The length of the CDR3 is 15 residues. CDR1 and CDR2 (germline): SGHTA, FQGTGA. J gave up 3 bases and V 5 bases, and 6 bases lay outside the gene matches.

The chain recombines TRBV6-5 with TRBJ2-1; unclear D gene. CDR3 length: 10 residues. Trimming took 8 bases from V and 5 from J, leaving 4 bases between them. Germline V lookup: CDR1 MNHEY, CDR2 SVGAGI. In nucleotides, the CDR3 is TGTGCCAGCGGGGACAATGAGCAGTTCTTC. Its protein product is CASGDNEQFF.

The V gene is TRBV7-9, the J gene TRBJ2-1, with TRBD2 matching over 10 bases. The CDR3 sequence is 19 residues long. Germline trimming cut 3 bases from V and 2 bases from J; bases unmatched to any gene: 13. From germline, CDR1 is SEHNR and CDR2 FQNEAQ (reference sequence). The CDR3 region is CASSFPTGVSGRPYNEQFF. The CDR3 nucleotides are TGTGCCAGCAGCTTCCCCACTGGGGTTAGCGGGAGGCCCTACAATGAGCAGTTCTTC.

The chain is built from TRBV29-1 and TRBJ2-7, with D perhaps matching TRBD2 (6 bases). V lost 2 bases and J lost 2, with 10 bases in between. Germline CDR1 reads SQVTM; CDR2 reads ANQGSEA. There are 13 residues in the CDR3. The CDR3 DNA is TGCAGCGTTGAAACGGGGGACGCCTACGAGCAGTACTTC. This codes for CSVETGDAYEQYF.

This clone was observed once. The genes are TRBV5-1 and TRBJ2-1, with D perhaps matching TRBD1 (6 bases). V lost 3 bases to trimming and J lost 7 bases, with 20 bases between them. Per the germline V gene, CDR1 is SGHRS and CDR2 is YFSETQ. This CDR3 comprises 16 residues. Written as DNA, the CDR3 is TGCGCCAGCAGCTGGGGGCGTATTCAGGCAGTGAATGAGCAGTTCTTC. Amino acids: CASSWGRIQAVNEQFF.

The chain couples TRBV5-4 to TRBJ2-1; tentative D call: TRBD1 (5 bases). The CDR3 extends over 14 amino acids. V dropped 0 bases and J dropped 3 bases, with 7 bases sitting between them. CDR1 and CDR2 (germline): SGHNT, YYREEE (reference sequence). The CDR3 DNA follows: TGTGCCAGCAGCTTGGGGCAGGGCTACAATGAGCAGTTCTTC. Protein product: CASSLGQGYNEQFF.

The chain uses TRBV29-1 and TRBJ2-7, with D possibly being TRBD1 (5 bases). V was cut by 4 bases and J by 0 bases, with 7 bases left in between. This CDR3 has 12 amino acids. CDR1 and CDR2 (germline): SQVTM, ANQGSEA. The chain's CDR3 is CSVVDSSYEQYF. DNA of the CDR3: TGCAGCGTTGTCGACAGCTCCTACGAGCAGTACTTC.